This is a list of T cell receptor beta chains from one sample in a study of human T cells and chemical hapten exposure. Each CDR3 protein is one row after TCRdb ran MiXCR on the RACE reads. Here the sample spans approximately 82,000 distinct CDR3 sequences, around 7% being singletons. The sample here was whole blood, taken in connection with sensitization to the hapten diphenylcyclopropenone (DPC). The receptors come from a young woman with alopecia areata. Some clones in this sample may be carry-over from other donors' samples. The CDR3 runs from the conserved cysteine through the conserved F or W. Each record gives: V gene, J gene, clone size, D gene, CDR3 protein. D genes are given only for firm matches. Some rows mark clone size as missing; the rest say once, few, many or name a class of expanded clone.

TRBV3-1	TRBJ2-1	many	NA	CASSHSYNEQFF
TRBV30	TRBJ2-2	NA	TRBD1	CAWEEGQGAGELFF
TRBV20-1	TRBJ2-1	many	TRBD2	CSASRGGQSNNEQFF
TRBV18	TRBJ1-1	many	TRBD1	CASSPGQVNEAFF
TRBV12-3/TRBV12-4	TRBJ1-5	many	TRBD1	CASSNHRGDGNQPQHF
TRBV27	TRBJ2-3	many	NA	CARGLTDTQYF
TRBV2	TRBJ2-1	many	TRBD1	CASNPDRGYNEQFF
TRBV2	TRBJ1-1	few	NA	CASRRGQNTEAFF
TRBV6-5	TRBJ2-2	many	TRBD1	CASSRQGASTGELFF
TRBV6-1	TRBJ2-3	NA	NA	CASSELGPPGGPDTQYF
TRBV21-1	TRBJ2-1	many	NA	CASSPGEVERPFYNEQFF
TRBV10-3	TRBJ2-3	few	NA	CAISESEGRGPDTQYF
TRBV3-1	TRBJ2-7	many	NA	CASSRQRNYEQYF
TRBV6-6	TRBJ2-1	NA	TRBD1	CASSPPGQGVNEQFF
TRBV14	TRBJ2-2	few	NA	CASSQVPIRTNTGELFF
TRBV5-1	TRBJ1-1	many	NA	CASSFNGREGEAFF
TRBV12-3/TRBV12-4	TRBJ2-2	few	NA	CASRLLAGDTGELFF
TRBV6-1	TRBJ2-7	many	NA	CASTQARSYEQYF
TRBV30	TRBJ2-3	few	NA	CAWSVGGPKTDTQYF
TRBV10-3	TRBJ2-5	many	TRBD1	CAIGIARDRVSETQYF
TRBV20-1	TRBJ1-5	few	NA	CSARDLGGVSRNQPQHF
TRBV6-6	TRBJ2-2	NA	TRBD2	CASSPGTSPNTGELFF
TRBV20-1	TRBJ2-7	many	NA	CSARDGVRRPYEQYF
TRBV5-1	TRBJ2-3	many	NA	CASRGGDGPDTQYF
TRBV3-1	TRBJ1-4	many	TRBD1	CASSPRDRNEKLFF
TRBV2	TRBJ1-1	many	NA	CASRKGMTVNTEAFF
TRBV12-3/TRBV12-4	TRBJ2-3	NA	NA	CASSLGDVDTQYF
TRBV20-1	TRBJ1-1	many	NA	CSLDRLGTEAFF
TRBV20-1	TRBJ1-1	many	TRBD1	CSALGRLTGGIEAFF
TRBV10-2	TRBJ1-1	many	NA	CASSDRNTEAFF
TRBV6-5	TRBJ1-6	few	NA	CASSGNNSPLHF
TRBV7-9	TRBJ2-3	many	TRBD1	CASSPGQVVHTQYF
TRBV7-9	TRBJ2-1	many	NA	CASRKGTGGDYNEQFF
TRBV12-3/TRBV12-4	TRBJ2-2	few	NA	CASSPLPWNTGELFF
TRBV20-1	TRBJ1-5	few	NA	CSASSGRSNQPQHF
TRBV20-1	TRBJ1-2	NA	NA	CSARPTPGQEAYGYTF
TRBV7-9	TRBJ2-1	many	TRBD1	CASSSDRGNEQFF
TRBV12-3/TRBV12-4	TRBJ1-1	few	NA	CASRGGGWADPEQTMMNTEAFF
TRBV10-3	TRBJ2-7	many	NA	CAISERNEQYF
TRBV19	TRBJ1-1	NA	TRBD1	CASSWDRVETEAFF
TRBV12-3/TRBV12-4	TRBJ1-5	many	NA	CASSFANNQPQHF
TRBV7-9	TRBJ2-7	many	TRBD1	CASSLSGQGRRGEQYF
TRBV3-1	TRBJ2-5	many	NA	CASSPTGPRKETQYF
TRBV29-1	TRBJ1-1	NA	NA	CSVDQGNTEAFF
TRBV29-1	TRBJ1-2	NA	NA	CSAREGNYGYTF
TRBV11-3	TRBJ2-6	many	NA	CASSVTAGANVLTF
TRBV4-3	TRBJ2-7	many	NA	CASSQDLVRDGTPYEQYF
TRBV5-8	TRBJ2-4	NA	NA	CASSENRIAKNIQYF
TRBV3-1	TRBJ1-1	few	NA	CASSQAQGRTEAFF